The rows below give T cell receptor beta chains drawn from one sample of a study of blood T cells in healthy people across ages. TCRdb used MiXCR to reprocess the 5' RACE reads, holding one entry per CDR3 protein. The sample includes 1.2 million to 1.5 million distinct CDR3 sequences, 42% of them seen just once. Sequencing used blood. The origin of the receptors is a woman younger than 35 in good health. CDR3s include the opening cysteine and the closing phenylalanine or tryptophan. Fields, in order: D gene, clone size, J gene, V gene, CDR3 protein, CDR3 DNA. The D gene is left open where the match is weak. Size tells how often a clone was seen (once, few, many) or the class of an expanded clone, and some rows leave it out.

>NA|NA|TRBJ2-7|TRBV18
CANCTGSSYEQYF
TGTGCCAACTGTACAGGTAGCTCCTACGAGCAGTACTTC
>NA|NA|TRBJ1-2|TRBV25-1
CASSGDIANYGYTF
TGTGCCAGCAGTGGTGACATTGCTAACTATGGCTACACCTTC
>NA|NA|TRBJ2-1|TRBV14
CASSQERGARQFF
TGTGCCAGCAGCCAAGAAAGGGGGGCCCGACAGTTCTTC
>NA|many|TRBJ2-7|TRBV9
CASSVGAAPSYEQYF
TGTGCCAGCAGCGTAGGGGCTGCGCCGTCCTACGAGCAGTACTTC
>NA|few|TRBJ1-4|TRBV10-3
CAISDGGAEKLFF
TGTGCCATCAGTGACGGGGGGGCTGAAAAACTGTTTTTT
>TRBD2|NA|TRBJ2-1|TRBV4-1
CASSPPGLAGARGEQFF
TGCGCCAGTAGCCCACCGGGACTAGCGGGAGCTCGAGGTGAGCAGTTCTTC
>NA|few|TRBJ1-2|TRBV28
CASSPGHGYGYTF
TGTGCCAGCAGTCCCGGACACGGCTATGGCTACACCTTC
>NA|NA|TRBJ1-1|TRBV20-1
CSAPLGGITTGEAFF
TGCAGTGCTCCCCTGGGCGGGATCACGACGGGTGAAGCTTTCTTT
>NA|NA|TRBJ2-2|TRBV15
CATSRDGENTGELFF
TGTGCCACCAGCAGAGATGGCGAGAACACCGGGGAGCTGTTTTTT
>NA|few|TRBJ2-7|TRBV27
CASRKGEGIYEQYF
TGTGCCAGCAGAAAGGGAGAGGGAATCTACGAGCAGTACTTC
>TRBD1|NA|TRBJ2-5|TRBV4-2
CASSQNRGRRSGETQYF
TGTGCCAGCAGCCAGAACAGGGGAAGGAGGTCCGGAGAGACCCAGTACTTC
>TRBD2|NA|TRBJ2-3|TRBV11-2
CASSSRAGPNRIREDTDTQYF
TGTGCCAGCAGCTCCCGGGCGGGACCTAACAGGATCCGGGAGGACACAGATACGCAGTATTTT
>NA|NA|TRBJ2-3|TRBV7-3
CASSLSRTRGADAQYF
TGTGCCAGCAGCTTATCTAGGACTCGAGGGGCAGATGCGCAGTATTTT
>NA|NA|TRBJ2-7|TRBV4-1
CASSHPLFWWWGGEQYF
TGCGCCAGCAGCCACCCGCTCTTCTGGTGGTGGGGCGGCGAGCAGTACTTC
>TRBD2|NA|TRBJ2-3|TRBV29-1
CSVEDPAGGTQYF
TGCAGCGTTGAAGATCCTGCGGGAGGTACGCAGTATTTT
>TRBD2|NA|TRBJ2-7|TRBV5-4
CASSLEGGLAYNEQYF
TGTGCCAGCAGCTTGGAAGGGGGACTAGCATACAATGAGCAGTACTTC
>NA|NA|TRBJ1-1|TRBV27
CASSFGTGPRAEAFF
TGTGCCAGCAGTTTCGGCACAGGGCCGAGGGCTGAAGCTTTCTTT
>NA|NA|TRBJ2-7|TRBV7-2
CASSLPLPRITGFPSYEQYF
TGTGCCAGCAGCTTACCTCTTCCCAGAATCACAGGGTTCCCCTCCTACGAGCAGTACTTC
>NA|NA|TRBJ1-1|TRBV7-2
CASSSGGRRTEAFF
TGTGCCAGCAGCTCCGGGGGCCGCCGGACTGAAGCTTTCTTT
>TRBD1|many|TRBJ1-5|TRBV4-1
CATSTGGNQPQHF
TGCGCCACCTCGACAGGGGGCAATCAGCCCCAGCATTTT
>TRBD2|once|TRBJ2-1|TRBV12-3/TRBV12-4
CASSLSLAGDYNEQFF
TGTGCCAGCAGTTTAAGTCTAGCGGGGGACTACAATGAGCAGTTCTTC
>NA|NA|TRBJ1-6|TRBV6-5
CASSYSANSALHF
TGTGCCAGCAGTTACTCGGCTAATTCGGCCCTCCACTTT
>TRBD2|NA|TRBJ2-7|TRBV6-6
CGAGGAYEQYF
TGTGGCGCGGGAGGTGCCTACGAGCAGTACTTC
>NA|few|TRBJ2-1|TRBV24-1
CATSDVQGRVGEFF
TGTGCCACCAGTGATGTACAGGGACGGGTGGGGGAGTTCTTC
>NA|NA|TRBJ2-1|TRBV4-2
CASSRGEGGIYNEQFF
TGTGCCAGCAGCCGAGGAGAGGGCGGGATTTACAATGAGCAGTTCTTC
>NA|few|TRBJ1-2|TRBV5-1
CASSLPGSYGYTF
TGCGCCAGCAGCTTGCCGGGGTCCTATGGCTACACCTTC
>TRBD2|NA|TRBJ2-1|TRBV6-5
CASSYSIPTSGSTYNEQFF
TGTGCCAGCAGTTACTCGATCCCCACTAGCGGGAGTACCTACAATGAGCAGTTCTTC
>NA|few|TRBJ2-7|TRBV7-9
CASSQAQPGLYEQYF
TGTGCCAGCAGCCAGGCTCAGCCCGGGCTCTACGAGCAGTACTTC
>NA|NA|TRBJ1-2|TRBV29-1
CSVEDYGGGYTF
TGCAGCGTTGAAGATTATGGGGGCGGCTACACCTTC
>NA|NA|TRBJ2-1|TRBV4-1
CASSQELAVSYNEQFF
TGCGCCAGCAGCCAAGAATTAGCGGTCTCCTACAATGAGCAGTTCTTC
>NA|many|TRBJ2-7|TRBV7-2
CASSLDPWYEQYF
TGTGCCAGCAGCTTAGACCCCTGGTACGAGCAGTACTTC
>TRBD1|NA|TRBJ1-1|TRBV13
CASSYRDSDLTEAFF
TGTGCCAGCAGCTACCGGGACAGTGACCTGACTGAAGCTTTCTTT
>TRBD2|NA|TRBJ2-3|TRBV5-1
CASSLEVSGGSDTQYF
TGCGCCAGCAGCTTGGAAGTTAGCGGGGGGTCAGATACGCAGTATTTT
>TRBD2|NA|TRBJ2-3|TRBV20-1
CSGSGGIQGDTQYF
TGCAGTGGTAGCGGGGGGATCCAAGGGGATACGCAGTATTTT
>TRBD1|NA|TRBJ1-2|TRBV11-2
CASSPIGQGNYGYTF
TGTGCCAGCAGCCCTATCGGACAGGGAAACTATGGCTACACCTTC
>TRBD2|NA|TRBJ2-1|TRBV4-1
CASSQEGGTSGGRPSSYNEQFF
TGCGCCAGCAGCCAAGAAGGGGGGACTAGCGGGGGGCGCCCGAGCTCCTACAATGAGCAGTTCTTC